A single sample is the source of the 31 T cell receptor beta chains below, sequenced in a study of long-term antiretroviral therapy in people with HIV. Researchers report immunoSEQ v3.0 was run at survey level. Sequenced by immunoSEQ multiplex PCR; TCRdb stores in-frame clones only, minus some. The profile shows 20,000 to 30,000 clones, under 90% of them singletons. The sample in question was unsorted PBMCs, obtained approximately 4.8 years after starting antiretroviral therapy. These receptors were collected from a man aged 35-49 years with HIV.

The rearrangement uses TRBV7-8 and TRBJ2-4; D could derive from TRBD1 or TRBD2 (5 bases each). V lost 4 bases, J lost 8 bases, and 18 bases lay in between. The CDR3 extends over 15 amino acids. Germline V gene data show CDR1 as SGHVS and CDR2 as FQNEAQ. The CDR3 protein is CASSWTAGAGDIQYF. The CDR3 DNA follows: TGTGCCAGCAGCTGGACCGCCGGGGCAGGAGACATTCAGTACTTC. The full variable domain, in which reference TRBV7-8 and TRBJ2-4 provide the parts outside the CDR3, is GAGVSQSPRYKVAKRGQDVALRCDPISGHVSLFWYQQALGQGPEFLTYFQNEAQLDKSGLPSDRFFAERPEGSVSTLKIQRTQQEDSAVYLCASSWTAGAGDIQYFGAGTRLSVL.

This chain links TRBV5-1 with TRBJ2-6; D is undetermined. The CDR3 is made up of 15 amino acids. V was shortened by 4 bases and J by 0 bases, with 8 bases between the two germline ends. From germline, CDR1 is SGHRS and CDR2 YFSETQ. The CDR3 loop reads CASSGDGSGANVLTF. The DNA for the CDR3 is TGCGCCAGCAGCGGCGACGGCTCTGGGGCCAACGTCCTGACTTTC.

This chain connects TRBV10-3 to TRBJ1-1; TRBD1 matches at 7 bases. The V gene's germline CDR1 is ENHRY and CDR2 SYGVKD. After removal of 0 bases from V and 11 bases from J, the junction contained 9 bases not matched to a gene. The CDR3 sequence is 14 residues long. The CDR3, as DNA: TGTGCCATCAGTGAGTCCGGGACAGAAAAACTGGCTTTCTTT. It yields the protein CAISESGTEKLAFF.

The J gene is TRBJ2-1, the V gene TRBV7-6, with TRBD2 matching 9 bases. V shed 1 base and J 4 bases; nucleotides not matched to a gene: 5. There are 16 residues in the CDR3. Germline V CDR1 and CDR2: SGHVS, FNYEAQ. This CDR3 is CASSLELAGVYNEQFF. CDR3 coding DNA: TGTGCCAGCAGCTTAGAATTAGCGGGGGTTTACAATGAGCAGTTCTTC. The whole variable domain, remainder taken from reference TRBV7-6 and TRBJ2-1, is GAGVSQSPRYKVTKRGQDVALRCDPISGHVSLYWYRQALGQGPEFLTYFNYEAQQDKSGLPNDRFSAERPEGSISTLTIQRTEQRDSAMYRCASSLELAGVYNEQFFGPGTRLTVL.

This chain connects TRBV19 to TRBJ1-5; D gene unclear. Per germline, CDR1 LNHDA and CDR2 SQIVND (reference sequence). There are 17 residues in the CDR3. Trimming took off 2 bases at V and 0 bases at J, with 14 bases between the two ends. The CDR3: CASSIQDDWGSNQPQHF. The CDR3 nucleotides read TGTGCCAGTAGTATACAGGATGACTGGGGTAGCAATCAGCCCCAGCATTTT. Full variable domain (rest looked up from reference TRBV19 and TRBJ1-5): DGGITQSPKYLFRKEGQNVTLSCEQNLNHDAMYWYRQDPGQGLRLIYYSQIVNDFQKGDIAEGYSVSREKKESFPLTVTSAQKNPTAFYLCASSIQDDWGSNQPQHFGDGTRLSIL.

This chain's CDR3 is CASRSIRVQETQYF. CDR3 sequence (DNA): TGTGCCAGCAGGTCGATACGGGTCCAAGAGACCCAGTACTTC. J is TRBJ2-5 and V is TRBV27; D not resolved. This CDR3 is built from 14 residues. CDR1 is MNHEY, CDR2 SMNVEV, per germline (reference sequence). Trimming shortened V by 6 bases and J by 1 base, and 12 bases separated the two germline ends.

This clone was seen just once. CDR3 sequence (DNA): TGTGCCAGCAGTTTAGAGCCATCTTCCCCCGGCAAGGTGACAGATGAGGCCTACGAGCAGTACTTC. Translating gives CASSLEPSSPGKVTDEAYEQYF. The J gene is TRBJ2-7, the V gene TRBV28; D may be TRBD1 (5 bases). Trimming pared 2 bases from V and 2 bases from J, leaving 34 bases between. The V gene's germline CDR1 is MDHEN and CDR2 SYDVKM. This CDR3 has 22 residues.

The chain combines TRBV18 with TRBJ2-7, with TRBD2 matching 8 bases. J gave up 5 bases and V 4 bases, and 7 bases lay outside the gene matches. The germline V gene has CDR1 KGHSH and CDR2 LQKENI. The CDR3 has 14 residues. CDR3 amino acids: CASSQTGGDHEQYF. The CDR3 DNA sequence: TGTGCCAGCTCACAGACCGGGGGGGACCACGAGCAGTACTTC. The whole variable domain, remainder taken from reference TRBV18 and TRBJ2-7, is NAGVMQNPRHLVRRRGQEARLRCSPMKGHSHVYWYRQLPEEGLKFMVYLQKENIIDESGMPKERFSAEFPKEGPSILRIQQVVRGDSAAYFCASSQTGGDHEQYFGPGTRLTVT.

This clone came up a few times. The J gene is TRBJ2-1, the V gene TRBV6-4; D gene ambiguous. CDR3 length equals 14 residues. Between the trimmed V and J ends, which lost 3 bases and 5 bases, there was a span of 11 bases. The germline gives CDR1 MRHNA, CDR2 SNTAGT. This CDR3 reads CASSDGIGHNEQFF. The CDR3 DNA reads TGTGCCAGCAGTGATGGGATAGGCCACAATGAGCAGTTCTTC.

The chain is built from TRBV23-1 and TRBJ1-1; no clear D gene. TRBV23-1 falls under the ORF class, with uncertain function. The CDR3 sequence is 9 residues long. The V end was cut by 10 bases, the J end by 11 bases, with 11 bases between. The CDR3 sequence is CATLSRAFF. CDR3 nucleotide sequence: TGCGCCACCCTATCCAGGGCTTTCTTT.

The gene calls are TRBV7-9 and TRBJ1-1; D is unresolved. The V gene lost 3 bases and the J gene lost 7 bases, with 15 bases spanning the gap. In germline, CDR1 is SEHNR, CDR2 FQNEAQ (reference sequence). The CDR3 spans 14 residues. The CDR3: CASSFLRTVVEAFF. CDR3 DNA: TGTGCCAGCAGCTTCTTGAGGACCGTAGTTGAAGCTTTCTTT.

The rearrangement joins TRBV13 to TRBJ2-1, with 10 positions matching TRBD2. CDR1 and CDR2 from the germline V gene are PRHDT and FYEKMQ (reference sequence). The CDR3 is made up of 13 amino acids. With 3 bases clipped from V and 12 bases from J, the junction kept 5 bases outside the gene matches. Written as DNA, the CDR3 is TGTGCCAGCAGCTTGGAGAGCGGGAGGGGGCAGTTCTTC. Translated, it gives CASSLESGRGQFF.

V and J are TRBV15 and TRBJ2-7; possible D gene TRBD2, 6 bases. The CDR3 has 16 amino acids. V shed 3 bases and J shed 2 bases, with 17 bases lying between them. Germline CDR1 LNHNV, CDR2 YYDKDF (reference sequence). The CDR3: CATSSDRGTGAYEQYF. The CDR3 DNA is TGTGCCACCAGCAGTGATCGCGGGACGGGTGCCTACGAGCAGTACTTC.

This clone was counted only a few times. The chain employs TRBV27 and TRBJ1-2, with D unresolved. Germline CDR1 is MNHEY and CDR2 is SMNVEV (reference sequence). The CDR3 runs 14 residues. V gave up 5 bases and J gave up 4 bases, with 14 bases separating them. CDR3 coding DNA: TGTGCCAGCAGTCCCTATAAAGGTGGCTATGGCTACACCTTC. Translation: CASSPYKGGYGYTF.

This rearrangement joins TRBV6-1 to TRBJ2-7; 7 nucleotides line up with TRBD1. The germline V gene has CDR1 MNHNS and CDR2 SASEGT. Unmatched junction bases numbered 13, after V lost 6 bases and J lost 5 bases. The CDR3 length is 15 residues. The DNA for the CDR3 is TGTGCCAGCAGCGACCCCGGGACAGCTTTTAACGAGCAGTACTTC. This encodes CASSDPGTAFNEQYF.

The chain recombines TRBV11-2 with TRBJ1-1, with unresolved D. The CDR3 has 14 residues. V dropped 3 bases and J dropped 4 bases, with 12 bases sitting between them. Germline CDR1 reads SGHAT; CDR2 reads FQNNGV. Here the CDR3 DNA reads TGTGCCAGCAGCTTTTTTACGGGAACCACTGAAGCTTTCTTT. Translation gives CASSFFTGTTEAFF.

This chain links TRBV6-5 with TRBJ2-7; D is possibly TRBD1 (6 bases). Trimming cost V 3 bases and J 2 bases, with 14 bases left between them. The germline V gene has CDR1 MNHEY and CDR2 SVGAGI. CDR3 size: 15 residues. Here the CDR3 reads CASSYEDSWPYEQYF. The DNA of the CDR3 is TGTGCCAGCAGTTATGAGGACAGTTGGCCCTACGAGCAGTACTTC.

The genes are TRBV14 and TRBJ2-3, with TRBD1 matching over 7 bases. CDR3 length: 15 amino acids. Germline CDR1 is SGHDN and CDR2 is FVKESK. With V trimmed by 1 base and J by 2 bases, 3 bases remained unmatched. CDR3 residues: CASSQGQGFTDTQYF. The DNA for the CDR3 is TGTGCCAGCAGCCAAGGACAGGGCTTCACAGATACGCAGTATTTT.

V gene TRBV5-1 combines with J gene TRBJ1-2, with TRBD1 as a possible D gene (6 bases). From germline, CDR1 is SGHRS and CDR2 YFSETQ. Trimming left V 4 bases short and J 4 bases short, with 17 bases between. The CDR3 has 15 amino acids. CDR3 sequence reads: CASSQGHQILYGYTF. In nucleotides, the CDR3 is TGCGCCAGCAGCCAGGGACACCAGATACTCTATGGCTACACCTTC.

The V call is TRBV7-6, the J call TRBJ2-7, with D perhaps given as TRBD1 or TRBD2 (5 bases each). With 5 bases removed from V and 9 bases from J, the gap between germline ends came to 20 bases. The CDR3 is made up of 14 amino acids. Germline V gives CDR1 SGHVS, CDR2 FNYEAQ. CDR3: CASSAGTDPLGQYF. CDR3 DNA sequence: TGTGCCAGCAGCGCCGGGACGGACCCCTTAGGGCAGTACTTC. The full variable domain, in which reference TRBV7-6 and TRBJ2-7 provide the parts outside the CDR3, is GAGVSQSPRYKVTKRGQDVALRCDPISGHVSLYWYRQALGQGPEFLTYFNYEAQQDKSGLPNDRFSAERPEGSISTLTIQRTEQRDSAMYRCASSAGTDPLGQYFGPGTRLTVT.

By its share, this clone is medium-sized. This chain uses TRBV27 with TRBJ2-7, with 9 bases matching TRBD1. The CDR3 has 14 residues. The V segment lost 6 bases and the J segment 3 bases; nucleotides outside the gene matches: 6. Germline CDR1 MNHEY, CDR2 SMNVEV (reference sequence). CDR3 protein: CASSTQGAYYEQYF. The DNA for the CDR3 is TGTGCCAGCAGCACACAGGGGGCCTACTACGAGCAGTACTTC.

The chain employs TRBV27 and TRBJ1-1; D is ambiguous. V was shortened by 4 bases and J by 10 bases, with 10 bases between the two germline ends. The CDR3 length is 11 residues. Germline lookup yields CDR1 MNHEY and CDR2 SMNVEV (reference sequence). CDR3 residues: CASSSEVRAFF. The CDR3 DNA is TGTGCCAGCAGTTCGGAAGTGAGAGCTTTCTTT.

This sequence joins TRBV7-8 and TRBJ2-7; 7 bases are a match to TRBD2. The ends lost 5 bases at V and 7 bases at J; junction bases unmatched: 5. The CDR3 length is 12 residues. Germline CDR1 and CDR2: SGHVS and FQNEAQ. The CDR3 DNA sequence: TGTGCCAGCAGCCGAGCGGGGTGGGAGCAGTACTTC. Translating gives CASSRAGWEQYF. The full variable domain, in which reference TRBV7-8 and TRBJ2-7 provide the parts outside the CDR3, is GAGVSQSPRYKVAKRGQDVALRCDPISGHVSLFWYQQALGQGPEFLTYFQNEAQLDKSGLPSDRFFAERPEGSVSTLKIQRTQQEDSAVYLCASSRAGWEQYFGPGTRLTVT.

The V and J genes are TRBV7-2 and TRBJ2-3; D possibly corresponds to TRBD2 (5 bases). The germline V gene has CDR1 SGHTA and CDR2 FQGNSA. V dropped 3 bases and J dropped 1 base, with 14 bases sitting between them. This CDR3 has 16 residues. CDR3 protein: CASSFGGTWGTDTQYF. In DNA, the CDR3 is TGTGCCAGCAGCTTTGGAGGTACCTGGGGCACAGATACGCAGTATTTT.

The chain couples TRBV5-1 to TRBJ2-1; TRBD1 matches 11 bases. Germline V gene sequence: CDR1 SGHRS, CDR2 YFSETQ. The trim removed 4 bases at V and 8 bases at J, leaving 8 bases unmatched. CDR3 length equals 15 residues. The CDR3 protein is CASSAGQGAIDEQFF. The DNA of the CDR3 is TGCGCCAGCAGCGCCGGACAGGGGGCGATCGATGAGCAGTTCTTC.

This clone has a handful of counts. This chain connects TRBV7-6 to TRBJ2-1, with 8 bases fitting TRBD1. The CDR3 length is 15 residues. Per germline, CDR1 SGHVS and CDR2 FNYEAQ. With V trimmed by 4 bases and J by 2 bases, 4 bases remained unmatched. The CDR3 DNA reads as TGTGCCAGCAGCTACGGGACAGGCCCCTACAATGAGCAGTTCTTC. Translation gives CASSYGTGPYNEQFF.

The V gene is TRBV15, the J gene TRBJ2-7; 12 positions agree with TRBD2. Trimming took 8 bases from V and 4 from J; bases not matched to a gene: 18. Looked up from germline, CDR1 is LNHNV and CDR2 is YYDKDF (reference sequence). This CDR3 spans 18 amino acids. The CDR3 protein is CATEGLGLAGPRSYEQYF. CDR3 nucleotide sequence: TGTGCCACCGAAGGTTTAGGACTAGCGGGGCCACGAAGTTACGAGCAGTACTTC.

The rearrangement links TRBV5-1 to TRBJ2-1; weak D call: TRBD2 (6 bases). V was cut by 2 bases and J by 3 bases, with 12 bases left in between. This CDR3 is 15 amino acids long. Germline loops: CDR1 SGHRS, CDR2 YFSETQ. DNA of the CDR3: TGCGCCAGCAGCTTAGGCGGGAAGATCTACAATGAGCAGTTCTTC. Translating it yields CASSLGGKIYNEQFF.

J is TRBJ2-5 and V is TRBV19; D not resolved. The CDR3 has 12 amino acids. CDR1 and CDR2 from the germline V gene are LNHDA and SQIVND (reference sequence). The V end lost 1 base, the J end lost 4 bases, and 4 bases lay between the germline ends. The CDR3 spells CASSIGLETQYF. CDR3 sequence (DNA): TGTGCCAGTAGTATAGGGTTAGAGACCCAGTACTTC. Drawing the rest from reference TRBV19 and TRBJ2-5, the complete variable domain is DGGITQSPKYLFRKEGQNVTLSCEQNLNHDAMYWYRQDPGQGLRLIYYSQIVNDFQKGDIAEGYSVSREKKESFPLTVTSAQKNPTAFYLCASSIGLETQYFGPGTRLLVL.

This chain uses TRBV6-1 with TRBJ1-4, with D possibly TRBD1 on 6 matching bases. Germline assignment: CDR1 MNHNS and CDR2 SASEGT. CDR3 size: 15 residues. V lost 6 bases and J 7 bases, leaving 18 bases between the germline ends. Here the CDR3 reads CASSDLRGISEKLFF. Written as DNA, the CDR3 is TGTGCCAGCAGCGACCTCAGGGGAATAAGTGAAAAACTGTTTTTT.

V is TRBV19 and J is TRBJ1-4, with a weak D call TRBD1 (5 bases). The CDR3 is 17 residues long. Germline CDR1 reads LNHDA; CDR2 reads SQIVND (reference sequence). V dropped 6 bases and J dropped 11 bases, with 28 bases sitting between them. The CDR3 loop reads CASSQPPQGPLGWKLFF. In nucleotides, the CDR3 is TGTGCCAGTAGCCAACCACCGCAGGGTCCCCTCGGTTGGAAACTGTTTTTT.